The 19 T cell receptor beta chains below come from one sample, sequenced in a study of T cell responses to AZD1222 COVID-19 vaccine. TCRdb's table, derived via immunoSEQ multiplex PCR, lists solely in-frame clones and lacks some. The repertoire holds about 180,000 clones, with 94% as singletons. Sequences were derived from peripheral blood, sampled 28 days after the second AZD1222 dose. The receptors were gathered from an adult who received the AZD1222 COVID-19 vaccine.

The chain recombines TRBV28 with TRBJ1-5; 9 positions agree with TRBD1. Per the germline V gene, CDR1 is MDHEN and CDR2 is SYDVKM. With V trimmed by 4 bases and J by 8 bases, 9 bases remained unmatched. The CDR3 is 15 amino acids. The CDR3 nucleotides are TGTGCCAGCAGTTCAACCGGGACAGGGCCTAAGCCCCAGCATTTT. Residues: CASSSTGTGPKPQHF.

A single count supports this clone. The genes are TRBV25-1 and TRBJ2-7, with D perhaps matching TRBD2 (5 bases). CDR1 is MGHDK and CDR2 is SYGVNS in the germline V gene. This CDR3 region has 13 residues. V dropped 2 bases and J dropped 7 bases, with 12 bases sitting between them. The CDR3: CASSEAGTGEQYF. The CDR3 DNA reads as TGTGCCAGCAGTGAAGCGGGCACGGGGGAGCAGTACTTC.

The J gene is TRBJ1-5, the V gene TRBV27, with D uncertain. This CDR3 has 14 amino acids. CDR1 and CDR2 (germline): MNHEY, SMNVEV (reference sequence). Between the trimmed V and J ends, which lost 6 bases and 1 base, there was a span of 10 bases. CDR3 region: CASRQGWSNQPQHF. CDR3 in DNA: TGTGCCAGCAGACAAGGATGGAGCAATCAGCCCCAGCATTTT.

The chain has TRBV18 and TRBJ1-1; D is unclear. Trimming cost V 2 bases and J 5 bases, with 15 bases left between them. The CDR3 sequence is 15 residues long. CDR1 and CDR2 (germline): KGHSH, LQKENI. CDR3 sequence reads: CASSPYTAEKTEAFF. As DNA, the CDR3 is TGTGCCAGCTCACCATACACGGCAGAGAAAACTGAAGCTTTCTTT.

This chain connects TRBV7-9 to TRBJ2-7; no reliable D call. The V gene lost 5 bases and the J gene lost 3 bases, with 14 bases spanning the gap. CDR3 length: 14 amino acids. The germline gives CDR1 SEHNR, CDR2 FQNEAQ (reference sequence). CDR3 residues: CASSQDGQIYEQYF. The CDR3 DNA sequence: TGTGCCAGCAGCCAAGACGGGCAGATCTACGAGCAGTACTTC. The whole variable domain, filled in from reference TRBV7-9 and TRBJ2-7, reads DTGVSQNPRHKITKRGQNVTFRCDPISEHNRLYWYRQTLGQGPEFLTYFQNEAQLEKSRLLSDRFSAERPKGSFSTLEIQRTEQGDSAMYLCASSQDGQIYEQYFGPGTRLTVT.

The V call is TRBV5-1, the J call TRBJ1-4; D perhaps matches TRBD1 (5 bases). Germline CDR1 is SGHRS and CDR2 is YFSETQ. The CDR3 totals 15 residues. V lost 8 bases to trimming and J lost 6 bases, with 20 bases between them. In DNA form, the CDR3 reads TGCGCCAGTACGAGGTCAGGGAATGTGGATGAAAAACTGTTTTTT. Its translation: CASTRSGNVDEKLFF.

This clone has more than one count but fewer than ten. The V call is TRBV2, the J call TRBJ1-6; 8 bases line up with TRBD1. Per germline, CDR1 SNHLY and CDR2 FYNNEI. V shed 3 bases and J 5 bases; nucleotides not matched to a gene: 6. The CDR3 has 16 amino acids. Here the CDR3 reads CASSDLQGVDNSPLHF. CDR3 nucleotides: TGTGCCAGCAGTGATTTACAGGGGGTAGATAATTCACCCCTCCACTTT.

This sequence joins TRBV11-3 and TRBJ2-1; D is ambiguous. The CDR3 spans 12 residues. V was cut by 6 bases and J by 9 bases, with 12 bases left in between. The germline CDR1 and CDR2 sequences are SGHNT and YENEEA. CDR3 DNA: TGTGCCAGCAGTTCCCGCTTCCGTGAGCAGTTCTTC. As protein: CASSSRFREQFF. The full variable domain, completed using reference TRBV11-3 and TRBJ2-1, is EAGVVQSPRYKIIEKKQPVAFWCNPISGHNTLYWYLQNLGQGPELLIRYENEEAVDDSQLPKDRFSAERLKGVDSTLKIQPAELGDSAVYLCASSSRFREQFFGPGTRLTVL.

V and J are TRBV11-2 and TRBJ2-3; D call uncertain. This CDR3 contains 15 residues. Germline CDR1 is SGHAT and CDR2 is FQNNGV. V shed 1 base and J shed 0 bases, with 8 bases lying between them. CDR3 in amino acids: CASSLGPLSTDTQYF. The CDR3 nucleotides are TGTGCCAGCAGCTTAGGCCCCCTCAGCACAGATACGCAGTATTTT. Full variable domain (rest looked up from reference TRBV11-2 and TRBJ2-3): EAGVAQSPRYKIIEKRQSVAFWCNPISGHATLYWYQQILGQGPKLLIQFQNNGVVDDSQLPKDRFSAERLKGVDSTLKIQPAKLEDSAVYLCASSLGPLSTDTQYFGPGTRLTVL.

This chain uses TRBV27 with TRBJ2-1; 15 bases match TRBD2. CDR3 length: 15 residues. With V trimmed by 4 bases and J by 6 bases, 1 base remained unmatched. Germline V gene sequence: CDR1 MNHEY, CDR2 SMNVEV (reference sequence). CDR3 in DNA: TGTGCCAGCAGTTGGACTAGCGGGGGGGCCAATGAGCAGTTCTTC. As protein: CASSWTSGGANEQFF.

The V gene is TRBV28, the J gene TRBJ1-5; 8 bases map to TRBD1. CDR3 size: 15 residues. V trimming: 3 bases; J trimming: 6 bases; junction bases outside the gene matches: 7. CDR1 and CDR2 from the germline V gene are MDHEN and SYDVKM. CDR3 DNA sequence: TGTGCCAGCAGTTTTTCTCAGGGGGCAATTCAGCCCCAGCATTTT. Translating gives CASSFSQGAIQPQHF.

This sequence joins TRBV7-8 and TRBJ2-1, with a weak D call TRBD2 (5 bases). The ends were cut back, 5 bases at V and 0 bases at J, with 20 bases in the middle. This CDR3 comprises 18 residues. The germline V gene has CDR1 SGHVS and CDR2 FQNEAQ. The CDR3 region is CASSPRTAGVSSYNEQFF. For the CDR3, the DNA is TGTGCCAGCAGCCCTCGGACGGCGGGCGTCAGCTCCTACAATGAGCAGTTCTTC.

The rearrangement joins TRBV6-1 to TRBJ2-4; D is undetermined. Germline loops: CDR1 MNHNS, CDR2 SASEGT. V was shortened by 2 bases and J by 0 bases, with 17 bases between the two germline ends. CDR3 length: 18 residues. The CDR3 coding sequence is TGTGCCAGCAGTGAAATGCCGTCGTCTGTCCTAGCCAAAAACATTCAGTACTTC. Its translation: CASSEMPSSVLAKNIQYF.

This clone has a single count. The rearrangement links TRBV5-1 to TRBJ1-4; D might be TRBD1 (5 bases). The ends were cut back, 5 bases at V and 8 bases at J, with 19 bases in the middle. CDR3 length equals 15 residues. Germline CDR1 reads SGHRS; CDR2 reads YFSETQ. The CDR3 loop is CASSRYPGPNEKLFF. CDR3 DNA sequence: TGCGCCAGCAGTCGATATCCGGGACCGAACGAAAAACTGTTTTTT.

This clone has a single count. The chain links TRBV11-2 to TRBJ2-1; 8 positions agree with TRBD2. CDR3 size: 18 residues. V gave up 5 bases and J gave up 5 bases; unmatched junction bases: 17. Germline V gene lookup returns CDR1 SGHAT and CDR2 FQNNGV. The CDR3 sequence is CASSPSSPRAGVHNEQFF. The CDR3 nucleotides are TGTGCCAGCAGCCCGTCATCCCCGCGAGCGGGAGTACACAATGAGCAGTTCTTC.

The chain has TRBV6-6 and TRBJ2-1; D may be TRBD1 or TRBD2 (6 bases each). The CDR3 is made up of 14 amino acids. Germline lookup yields CDR1 MNHNY and CDR2 SVGAGI (reference sequence). Trimming removed 0 bases from V and 6 bases from J, with 9 bases in between. The CDR3 sequence is CASSYSGGPNEQFF. CDR3 DNA: TGTGCCAGCAGTTACTCCGGGGGCCCCAATGAGCAGTTCTTC.

This chain uses TRBV4-1 with TRBJ2-3; tentative D call: TRBD1 (5 bases). Germline CDR1 is MGHRA and CDR2 is YSYEKL. V shed 8 bases and J shed 4 bases, with 22 bases lying between them. This CDR3 region has 16 residues. In nucleotides, the CDR3 is TGCGCCAGCGCGTCTTGGGTGTTCAGGGTCCCAGATACGCAGTATTTT. Translated, it gives CASASWVFRVPDTQYF.

The chain combines TRBV19 with TRBJ1-4; D is perhaps TRBD1 (5 bases). Germline V lookup: CDR1 LNHDA, CDR2 SQIVND (reference sequence). V was clipped by 6 bases and J by 4 bases, with 12 bases between them. The CDR3 runs to 14 residues. The CDR3, as DNA: TGTGCCAGTAGAAGGGGCGGCGGTAATGAAAAACTGTTTTTT. Its translation is CASRRGGGNEKLFF.

Concerning this clone itself: At one boundary the junction diverges from the germline segment, which might be a read error. This chain's CDR3 is CASGINRGETQYF. CDR3 sequence (DNA): TGTGCCAGTGGTATTAACAGGGGCGAGACCCAGTACTTC. The chain links TRBV19 to TRBJ2-5, with TRBD1 identical over 7 bases. The CDR3 is made up of 13 amino acids. CDR1 is LNHDA and CDR2 is SQIVND in the germline V gene (reference sequence).